The 25 T cell receptor beta chains reported below all come from one sample, sequenced in a study of cytomegalovirus exposure and HLA in healthy donors. With 60 Vbeta and 13 Jbeta primers, the PCR was carried out. Produced via immunoSEQ multiplex PCR; TCRdb's table is partial and in-frame only. This repertoire shows about 36,000 clones, about 70% found once; its top ten account for approximately 6.1%. Input material: PBMCs. Every receptor here comes from a man aged 25 to 40 in good health and CMV-seronegative.

V usage is TRBV19 and J usage is TRBJ2-5; D unresolved. Trimming took 3 bases from V and 5 from J, leaving 13 bases between them. The CDR3 runs 14 residues. Germline assignment: CDR1 LNHDA and CDR2 SQIVND (reference sequence). In DNA, the CDR3 is TGTGCCAGTAGTATGTCCTACAGTTGGGAGACCCAGTACTTC. Protein sequence: CASSMSYSWETQYF.

V and J are TRBV10-3 and TRBJ2-2; 7 positions agree with TRBD2. The junction had 2 bases not matched to a gene; V was cut back by 3 bases and J by 1 base. CDR1 ENHRY and CDR2 SYGVKD come from the germline V gene. There are 15 residues in the CDR3. The CDR3 bases are TGTGCCATCAGTGAACAGCGGGAGAACACCGGGGAGCTGTTTTTT. Translation: CAISEQRENTGELFF.

The genes are TRBV2 and TRBJ2-5; TRBD2 aligns across 16 bases. The CDR3 contains 16 residues. Germline V gene lookup returns CDR1 SNHLY and CDR2 FYNNEI. J gave up 1 base and V 10 bases, and 6 bases lay outside the gene matches. In DNA, the CDR3 is TGTGCCACCGGGACTAGCGGGAGGGCCGTCCAAGAGACCCAGTACTTC. This translates into CATGTSGRAVQETQYF. The entire variable domain, with the rest obtained from reference TRBV2 and TRBJ2-5, is as follows: EPEVTQTPSHQVTQMGQEVILRCVPISNHLYFYWYRQILGQKVEFLVSFYNNEISEKSEIFDDQFSVERPDGSNFTLKIRSTKLEDSAMYFCATGTSGRAVQETQYFGPGTRLLVL.

The CDR3 DNA reads TGTGCCAGCACATCGGGCTACGAGCAGTACTTC. Translating gives CASTSGYEQYF. This chain uses TRBV6-5 with TRBJ2-7; D not certain. Germline lookup yields CDR1 MNHEY and CDR2 SVGAGI. The CDR3 has 11 amino acids. Deletions cut 7 bases from V and 3 bases from J, with 7 bases between.

The V and J genes are TRBV4-3 and TRBJ1-2; D is ambiguous. V lost 0 bases, J lost 6 bases, and 8 bases lay in between. From germline, CDR1 is LGHNA and CDR2 YSLEER. This CDR3 has 13 amino acids. Here the CDR3 reads CASSQDQKNGYTF. The CDR3 DNA is TGCGCCAGCAGCCAAGATCAGAAGAATGGCTACACCTTC.

The rearrangement links TRBV10-3 to TRBJ1-5; D unresolved. V was pared by 2 bases and J by 6 bases, with 14 bases between. This CDR3 spans 15 amino acids. In germline, CDR1 is ENHRY, CDR2 SYGVKD. The chain's CDR3 is CAISEGRGSSQPQHF. The CDR3 DNA reads as TGTGCCATCAGTGAGGGCAGAGGGTCTAGTCAGCCCCAGCATTTT.

Only a few counts were recorded for this clone. This chain joins TRBV19 and TRBJ1-2, with 7 positions matching TRBD1. This CDR3 is built from 14 residues. V was pared by 3 bases and J by 3 bases, with 4 bases of the junction left unmatched. Per germline, CDR1 LNHDA and CDR2 SQIVND (reference sequence). The CDR3 nucleotides are TGTGCCAGTAGTATCCGGGACAGATACTATGGCTACACCTTC. Its translation: CASSIRDRYYGYTF.

The J gene is TRBJ2-3, the V gene TRBV7-9, with D perhaps TRBD1 (5 bases). The CDR3 is 14 amino acids. Germline values: CDR1 SEHNR, CDR2 FQNEAQ (reference sequence). Trimming stripped 2 bases from V and 1 base from J, with 7 bases between. The CDR3 coding sequence is TGTGCCAGCAGCTTAAAAGGGGGCACAGATACGCAGTATTTT. Encoded protein: CASSLKGGTDTQYF. The whole variable domain, filled in from reference TRBV7-9 and TRBJ2-3, reads DTGVSQNPRHKITKRGQNVTFRCDPISEHNRLYWYRQTLGQGPEFLTYFQNEAQLEKSRLLSDRFSAERPKGSFSTLEIQRTEQGDSAMYLCASSLKGGTDTQYFGPGTRLTVL.

The J gene is TRBJ1-1, the V gene TRBV28; D is undetermined. CDR1 is MDHEN, CDR2 SYDVKM, per germline. With 9 bases removed from V and 0 bases from J, the gap between germline ends came to 5 bases. The CDR3 is 11 amino acids. The CDR3 nucleotides are TGTGCCAGTCTTGTGAACACTGAAGCTTTCTTT. This gives the protein CASLVNTEAFF.

This clone was observed a single time. This rearrangement joins TRBV10-1 to TRBJ2-2, with TRBD1 as a possible D gene (5 bases). CDR3 size: 14 residues. Trimming cost V 7 bases and J 4 bases, with 13 bases left between them. Germline values: CDR1 WNHNN, CDR2 SYGVQD (reference sequence). The DNA of the CDR3 is TGCGCCAGCAATCAGGGAAGGGGCACCGGGGAGCTGTTTTTT. Residues: CASNQGRGTGELFF.

This chain joins TRBV5-4 and TRBJ1-2; D not resolved. This CDR3 is built from 12 residues. Trimming removed 3 bases at V and 5 bases at J, with 8 bases between. CDR1 and CDR2 (germline): SGHNT, YYREEE (reference sequence). In nucleotides, the CDR3 is TGTGCCAGCAGCTCGACAATATATGGCTACACCTTC. Translated, it gives CASSSTIYGYTF.

This clone appeared a few times. The J gene is TRBJ2-5, the V gene TRBV29-1, with D possibly being TRBD1 (6 bases). The germline gives CDR1 SQVTM, CDR2 ANQGSEA. The ends were cut back, 6 bases at V and 4 bases at J, with 12 bases in the middle. There are 12 residues in the CDR3. CDR3 sequence: CSVATGLETQYF. The DNA of the CDR3 is TGCAGCGTGGCGACAGGCCTAGAGACCCAGTACTTC.

This chain joins TRBV7-8 and TRBJ1-6; no reliable D call. There are 15 residues in the CDR3. The V gene's germline CDR1 is SGHVS and CDR2 FQNEAQ. Deletions cut 1 base from V and 7 bases from J, with 11 bases between. This CDR3 is CASSLERAANSPLHF. Written as DNA, the CDR3 is TGTGCCAGCAGCTTAGAGCGGGCAGCCAATTCACCCCTCCACTTT.

In this sample, this clone turned up once. J is TRBJ2-5 and V is TRBV5-1; TRBD1 might be the D (5 bases). Germline-derived CDR1 and CDR2 are SGHRS and YFSETQ. CDR3 size: 13 residues. V lost 9 bases, J lost 0 bases, and 12 bases lay in between. This chain's CDR3 is CANPTVYQETQYF. The CDR3 nucleotides read TGCGCCAACCCGACAGTGTACCAAGAGACCCAGTACTTC.

V usage is TRBV9 and J usage is TRBJ2-7, with 13 bases matching TRBD2. This CDR3 is 16 amino acids long. V was clipped by 3 bases and J by 6 bases; unmatched bases: 9. From germline, CDR1 is SGDLS and CDR2 YYNGEE. The CDR3 DNA reads as TGTGCCAGCAGCGCCCGGACTAGCGGGAGTGGGCCCGAGCAGTACTTC. Protein: CASSARTSGSGPEQYF.

The V and J genes are TRBV27 and TRBJ1-5; D may be TRBD1 (6 bases). Deletions cut 6 bases from V and 5 bases from J, with 14 bases between. CDR3 size: 14 residues. CDR1 is MNHEY, CDR2 SMNVEV, per germline (reference sequence). This CDR3 is CASRSGGLDQPQHF. Here the CDR3 DNA reads TGTGCCAGCAGATCTGGGGGCCTCGATCAGCCCCAGCATTTT.

Written as DNA, the CDR3 is TGTGCCAGCATCCCCTCCAGGGCGAACACAGATACGCAGTATTTT. Translating it yields CASIPSRANTDTQYF. V and J are TRBV2 and TRBJ2-3, with D perhaps TRBD1 (5 bases). CDR1 is SNHLY, CDR2 FYNNEI, per germline. The V end was cut by 7 bases, the J end by 2 bases, with 16 bases between. The CDR3 has 15 amino acids. Full variable domain (missing parts from reference TRBV2 and TRBJ2-3): EPEVTQTPSHQVTQMGQEVILRCVPISNHLYFYWYRQILGQKVEFLVSFYNNEISEKSEIFDDQFSVERPDGSNFTLKIRSTKLEDSAMYFCASIPSRANTDTQYFGPGTRLTVL.

This rearrangement joins TRBV28 to TRBJ2-5, with 7 nucleotides matching TRBD2. Unmatched junction bases numbered 2, after V lost 4 bases and J lost 3 bases. The CDR3 totals 13 residues. CDR1 MDHEN and CDR2 SYDVKM come from the germline V gene. CDR3 nucleotide sequence: TGTGCCAGCAGTTGGCGGGGGAAAGAGACCCAGTACTTC. Its translation: CASSWRGKETQYF.

The CDR3 DNA reads TGTGCCAGCTCACCTCTCGAGAGCTCTGAAGCTTTCTTT. Amino acids: CASSPLESSEAFF. The chain is built from TRBV18 and TRBJ1-1; no reliable D call. This CDR3 is built from 13 residues. Germline assignment: CDR1 KGHSH and CDR2 LQKENI. V was cut by 3 bases and J by 6 bases, with 11 bases left in between.

This chain uses TRBV5-6 with TRBJ1-2, with a tentative D call TRBD1 (5 bases). Germline CDR1 is SGHDT and CDR2 is YYEEEE. V was trimmed by 2 bases and J by 6 bases, leaving 11 bases between them. This CDR3 comprises 13 residues. The CDR3 here is CASSLQATHGYTF. CDR3 nucleotides: TGTGCCAGCAGCTTACAGGCGACTCATGGCTACACCTTC.

This clone was counted a single time. The chain links TRBV28 to TRBJ2-5; 7 nucleotides line up with TRBD1. Germline V gives CDR1 MDHEN, CDR2 SYDVKM. The CDR3 is made up of 15 amino acids. The trim removed 5 bases at V and 5 bases at J, leaving 11 bases unmatched. CDR3 region: CASSTLEGAWETQYF. The CDR3 DNA is TGTGCCAGCAGTACGTTAGAGGGGGCTTGGGAGACCCAGTACTTC.

The chain employs TRBV14 and TRBJ2-1; D uncertain. The CDR3 spans 13 residues. CDR1 is SGHDN, CDR2 FVKESK, per germline. The germline V and J ends were trimmed by 0 bases and 9 bases, with 9 bases remaining between them. The CDR3 region has the DNA TGTGCCAGCAGCCAAGATCCCCGAGCTGAGCAGTTCTTC. Encoded protein: CASSQDPRAEQFF.

This clone has just a few counts. The rearrangement uses TRBV4-1 and TRBJ2-2; D is perhaps TRBD2 (7 bases). V lost 2 bases, J lost 4 bases, and 17 bases lay in between. The CDR3 sequence is 17 residues long. Germline V lookup: CDR1 MGHRA, CDR2 YSYEKL. CDR3 nucleotides: TGCGCCAGCAGCCAAACCCGCCGGGGGGCGTCCACCGGGGAGCTGTTTTTT. It codes for CASSQTRRGASTGELFF.

This rearrangement joins TRBV4-2 to TRBJ2-3; D may be TRBD2 (7 bases). This CDR3 has 17 residues. V lost 0 bases to trimming and J lost 6 bases, with 19 bases between them. Germline lookup yields CDR1 LGHNA and CDR2 YNFKEQ. The CDR3 DNA reads TGTGCCAGCAGCCAAGATTTGGAGGGGGGGGCGGTGGATACGCAGTATTTT. This codes for CASSQDLEGGAVDTQYF.

This clone occurred a few times. This chain uses TRBV2 with TRBJ1-2; the match to TRBD1 covers 7 bases. V dropped 6 bases and J dropped 0; count of bases not matched to a gene: 7. Per germline, CDR1 SNHLY and CDR2 FYNNEI. This CDR3 has 15 residues. DNA of the CDR3: TGTGCCAGCAGGTTTCAGGGGGAAGCTAACTATGGCTACACCTTC. Protein sequence: CASRFQGEANYGYTF.